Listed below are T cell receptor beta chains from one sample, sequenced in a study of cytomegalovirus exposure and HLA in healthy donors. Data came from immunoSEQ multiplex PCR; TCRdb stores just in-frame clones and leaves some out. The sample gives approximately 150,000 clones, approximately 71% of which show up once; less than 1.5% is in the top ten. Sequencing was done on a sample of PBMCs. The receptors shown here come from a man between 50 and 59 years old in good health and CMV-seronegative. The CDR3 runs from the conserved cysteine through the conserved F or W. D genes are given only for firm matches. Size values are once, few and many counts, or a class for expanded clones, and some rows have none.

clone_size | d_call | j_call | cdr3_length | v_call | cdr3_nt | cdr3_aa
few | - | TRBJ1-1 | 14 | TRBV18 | TGTGCCAGCTCACCCGGGGGATATAGCACTGAAGCTTTCTTT | CASSPGGYSTEAFF
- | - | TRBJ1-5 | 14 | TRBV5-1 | TGCGCCAGCAGCTTGACTGGGAGTAATCAGCCCCAGCATTTT | CASSLTGSNQPQHF
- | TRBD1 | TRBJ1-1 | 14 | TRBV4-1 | TGCGCCAGCAGGGCAGGGGGCATTAACACTGAAGCTTTCTTT | CASRAGGINTEAFF
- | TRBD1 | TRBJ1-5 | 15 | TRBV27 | TGTGCCAGCAGTTTAGGACAGGGGGGCAATCAGCCCCAGCATTTT | CASSLGQGGNQPQHF
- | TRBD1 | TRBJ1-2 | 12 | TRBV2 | TGTGCCAGCAGCGGGACAGAGTATGGCTACACCTTC | CASSGTEYGYTF
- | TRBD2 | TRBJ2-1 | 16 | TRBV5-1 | TGCGCCAGCAGCCCCCTACTAGCGGGGGATCGCAATGAGCAGTTCTTC | CASSPLLAGDRNEQFF
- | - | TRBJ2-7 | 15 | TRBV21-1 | TGTGCCAGCAGCACCGGCGGGGACCGATCCTACGAGCAGTACTTC | CASSTGGDRSYEQYF
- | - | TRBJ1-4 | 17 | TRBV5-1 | TGCGCCAGCAGCCTCTCCGGAGAGGGGAGAGCGGGTGAAAAACTGTTTTTT | CASSLSGEGRAGEKLFF
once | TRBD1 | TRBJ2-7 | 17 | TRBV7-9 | TGTGCCAGCAGCCCTGGACAGGGCCTGACTAGCTCCTACGAGCAGTACTTC | CASSPGQGLTSSYEQYF
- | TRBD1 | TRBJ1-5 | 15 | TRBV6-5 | TGTGCCAGCAGACCGGACAGGGGCGGCAATCAGCCCCAGCATTTT | CASRPDRGGNQPQHF
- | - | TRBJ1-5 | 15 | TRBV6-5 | TGTGCCAGCAGATCAACAGGGTATCTAGATCAGCCCCAGCATTTT | CASRSTGYLDQPQHF
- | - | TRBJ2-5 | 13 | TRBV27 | TGTGCCAGCAGTCTGAACGAGCAAGAGACCCAGTACTTC | CASSLNEQETQYF
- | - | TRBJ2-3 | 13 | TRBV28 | TGTGCCAGCGGATCTCAGGGAGGAGATACGCAGTATTTT | CASGSQGGDTQYF
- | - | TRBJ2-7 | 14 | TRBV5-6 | TGTGCCAGCAGCTTCGCCGGGAACTCCTACGAGCAGTACTTC | CASSFAGNSYEQYF
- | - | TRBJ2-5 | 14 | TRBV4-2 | TGTGCCAGCAGCCAAGGGACTTCTCAAGAGACCCAGTACTTC | CASSQGTSQETQYF
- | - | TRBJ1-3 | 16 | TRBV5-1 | TGCGCCAGCAGCCGCTTGGAGGCCTACTCTGGAAACACCATATATTTT | CASSRLEAYSGNTIYF
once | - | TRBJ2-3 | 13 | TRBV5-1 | TGCGCCAGCAGCTTGGATGGGGCCTATACGCAGTATTTT | CASSLDGAYTQYF
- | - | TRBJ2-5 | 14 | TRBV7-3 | TGTGCCAGCGCCCAAGGGGCAGGAGCAGAGACCCAGTACTTC | CASAQGAGAETQYF
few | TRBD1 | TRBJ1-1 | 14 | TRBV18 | TGTGCCAGCTCACCAATAACAGGGGTCACTGAAGCTTTCTTT | CASSPITGVTEAFF
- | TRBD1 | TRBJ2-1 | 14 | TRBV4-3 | TGCGCCAGCAGCCTGGACAGGGGCTACAATGAGCAGTTCTTC | CASSLDRGYNEQFF
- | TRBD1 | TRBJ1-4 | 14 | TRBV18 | TGTGCCAGCTCAGCCGGGACAGGCAATGAAAAACTGTTTTTT | CASSAGTGNEKLFF
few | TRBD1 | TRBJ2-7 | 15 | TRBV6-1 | TGTGCCAGCAGTCGGGACAGAGGATTTACCTACGAGCAGTACTTC | CASSRDRGFTYEQYF
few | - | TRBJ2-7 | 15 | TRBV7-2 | TGTGCCAGCAGCTTAGTCCCAGGGGATCCCTACGAGCAGTACTTC | CASSLVPGDPYEQYF
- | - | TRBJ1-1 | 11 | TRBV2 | TGTGCCAGCAGTGAAAGGGGTGAAGCTTTCTTT | CASSERGEAFF
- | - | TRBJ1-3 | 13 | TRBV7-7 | TGTGCCAGCAGCTCGGGGGAGGGAAACACCATATATTTT | CASSSGEGNTIYF
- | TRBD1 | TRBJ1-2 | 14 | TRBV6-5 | TGTGCCAGCAGTTCGACGGACAGGAGCTATGGCTACACCTTC | CASSSTDRSYGYTF
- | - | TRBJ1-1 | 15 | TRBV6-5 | TGTGCCAGCAGTTACGGAGGGGCCCCTCTTGGTGAAGCTTTCTTT | CASSYGGAPLGEAFF